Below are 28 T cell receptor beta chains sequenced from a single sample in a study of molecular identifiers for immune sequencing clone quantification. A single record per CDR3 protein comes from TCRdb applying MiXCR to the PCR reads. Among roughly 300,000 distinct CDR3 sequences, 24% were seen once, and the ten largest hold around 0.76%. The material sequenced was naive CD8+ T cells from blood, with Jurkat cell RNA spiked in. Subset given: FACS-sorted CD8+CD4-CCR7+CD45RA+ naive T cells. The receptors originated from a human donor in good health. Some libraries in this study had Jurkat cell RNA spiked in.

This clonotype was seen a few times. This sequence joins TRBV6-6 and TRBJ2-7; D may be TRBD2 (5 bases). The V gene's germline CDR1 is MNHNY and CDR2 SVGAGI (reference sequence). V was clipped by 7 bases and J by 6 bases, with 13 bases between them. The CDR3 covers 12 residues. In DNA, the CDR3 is TGTGCCAGCACCAACGAGGGTTTCGAGCAGTACTTC. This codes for CASTNEGFEQYF.

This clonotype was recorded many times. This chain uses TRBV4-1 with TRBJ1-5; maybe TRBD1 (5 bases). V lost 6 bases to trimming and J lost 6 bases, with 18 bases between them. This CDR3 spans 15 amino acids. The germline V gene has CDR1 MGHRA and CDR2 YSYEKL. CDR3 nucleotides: TGCGCCAGCAGTAATGAGTTTGGGGCGGCTCAGCCCCAGCATTTT. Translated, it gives CASSNEFGAAQPQHF.

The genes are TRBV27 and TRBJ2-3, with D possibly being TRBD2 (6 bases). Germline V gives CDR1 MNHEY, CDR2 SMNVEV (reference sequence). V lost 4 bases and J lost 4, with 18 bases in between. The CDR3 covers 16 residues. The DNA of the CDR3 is TGTGCCAGCAGTTCTCAACCCGGACCGGGGGCAGATACGCAGTATTTT. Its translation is CASSSQPGPGADTQYF.

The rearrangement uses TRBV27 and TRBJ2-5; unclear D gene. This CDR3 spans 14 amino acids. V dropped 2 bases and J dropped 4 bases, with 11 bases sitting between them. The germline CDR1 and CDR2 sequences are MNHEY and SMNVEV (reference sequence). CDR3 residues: CASSLSRTGETQYF. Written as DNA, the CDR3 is TGTGCCAGCAGTTTAAGTAGAACGGGAGAGACCCAGTACTTC.

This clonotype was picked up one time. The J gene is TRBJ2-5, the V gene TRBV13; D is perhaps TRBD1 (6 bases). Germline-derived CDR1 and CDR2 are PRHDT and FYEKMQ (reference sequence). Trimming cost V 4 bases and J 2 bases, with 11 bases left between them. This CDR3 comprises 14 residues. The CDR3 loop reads CASSSYREQETQYF. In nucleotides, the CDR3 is TGTGCCAGCAGCTCATACAGGGAACAAGAGACCCAGTACTTC. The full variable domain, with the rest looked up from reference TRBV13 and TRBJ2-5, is AAGVIQSPRHLIKEKRETATLKCYPIPRHDTVYWYQQGPGQDPQFLISFYEKMQSDKGSIPDRFSAQQFSDYHSELNMSSLELGDSALYFCASSSYREQETQYFGPGTRLLVL.

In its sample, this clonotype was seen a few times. For the CDR3, the DNA is TGTGCCAGCAGTTCACTAGCGGGAGAGTACGAGCAGTACTTC. Encoded protein: CASSSLAGEYEQYF. The genes are TRBV6-2 or TRBV6-3 and TRBJ2-7, with TRBD2 matching over 11 bases. The germline V gene encodes CDR1 MNHEY and CDR2 SVGEGT. V was clipped by 4 bases and J by 4 bases; unmatched bases: 3. The CDR3 has 14 residues.

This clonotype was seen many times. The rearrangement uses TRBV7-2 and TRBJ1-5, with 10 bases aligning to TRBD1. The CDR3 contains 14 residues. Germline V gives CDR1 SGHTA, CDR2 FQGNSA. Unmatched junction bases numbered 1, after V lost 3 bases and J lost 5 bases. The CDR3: CASSLGTGDQPQHF. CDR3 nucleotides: TGTGCCAGCAGCTTGGGGACAGGGGATCAGCCCCAGCATTTT.

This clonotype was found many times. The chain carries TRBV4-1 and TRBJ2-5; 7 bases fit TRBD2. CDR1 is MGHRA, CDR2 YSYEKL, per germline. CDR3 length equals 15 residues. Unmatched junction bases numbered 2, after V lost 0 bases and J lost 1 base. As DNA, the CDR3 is TGCGCCAGCAGCCAAGAGGGGAGGGTCCAAGAGACCCAGTACTTC. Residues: CASSQEGRVQETQYF.

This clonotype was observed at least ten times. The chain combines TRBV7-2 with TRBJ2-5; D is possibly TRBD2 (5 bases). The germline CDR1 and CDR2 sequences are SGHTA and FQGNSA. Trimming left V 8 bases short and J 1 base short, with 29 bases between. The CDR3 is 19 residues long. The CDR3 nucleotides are TGTGCCAGCGAAGATGCAGAGCGAGGGTCCCATCACATCCAAGAGACCCAGTACTTC. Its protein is CASEDAERGSHHIQETQYF.

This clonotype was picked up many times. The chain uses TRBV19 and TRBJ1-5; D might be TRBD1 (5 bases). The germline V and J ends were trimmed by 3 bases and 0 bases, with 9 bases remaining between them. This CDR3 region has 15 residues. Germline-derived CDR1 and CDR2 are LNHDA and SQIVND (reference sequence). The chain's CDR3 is CASSIWGDSNQPQHF. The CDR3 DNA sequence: TGTGCCAGTAGTATTTGGGGGGATAGCAATCAGCCCCAGCATTTT.

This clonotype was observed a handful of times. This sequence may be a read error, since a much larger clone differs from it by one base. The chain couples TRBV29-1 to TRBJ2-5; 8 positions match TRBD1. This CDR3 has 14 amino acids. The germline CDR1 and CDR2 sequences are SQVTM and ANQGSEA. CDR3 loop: CSTLETGDQGTQYF. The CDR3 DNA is TGCAGCACATTGGAGACAGGGGACCAAGGGACCCAGTACTTC.

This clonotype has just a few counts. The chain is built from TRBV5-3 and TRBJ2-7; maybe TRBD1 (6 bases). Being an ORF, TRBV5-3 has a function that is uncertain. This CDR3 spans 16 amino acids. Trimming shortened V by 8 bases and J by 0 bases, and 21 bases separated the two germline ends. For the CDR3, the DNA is TGTGCCAGCAGCGGAAGGACAGTACTTAGCTCCTACGAGCAGTACTTC. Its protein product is CASSGRTVLSSYEQYF.

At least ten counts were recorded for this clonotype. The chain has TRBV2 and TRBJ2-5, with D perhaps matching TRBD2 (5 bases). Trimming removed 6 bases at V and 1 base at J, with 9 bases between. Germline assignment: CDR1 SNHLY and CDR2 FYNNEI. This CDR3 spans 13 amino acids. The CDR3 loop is CASRTNAQETQYF. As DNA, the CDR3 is TGTGCCAGCAGGACTAACGCCCAAGAGACCCAGTACTTC. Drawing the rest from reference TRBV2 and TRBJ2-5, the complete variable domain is EPEVTQTPSHQVTQMGQEVILRCVPISNHLYFYWYRQILGQKVEFLVSFYNNEISEKSEIFDDQFSVERPDGSNFTLKIRSTKLEDSAMYFCASRTNAQETQYFGPGTRLLVL.

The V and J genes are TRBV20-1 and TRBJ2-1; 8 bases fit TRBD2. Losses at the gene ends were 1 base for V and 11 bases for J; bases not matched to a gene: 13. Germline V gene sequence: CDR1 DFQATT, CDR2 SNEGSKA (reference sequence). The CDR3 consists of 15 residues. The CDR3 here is CSARVREGPRGQQFF. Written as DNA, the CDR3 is TGCAGTGCTAGAGTACGGGAGGGCCCTCGCGGTCAGCAGTTCTTC.

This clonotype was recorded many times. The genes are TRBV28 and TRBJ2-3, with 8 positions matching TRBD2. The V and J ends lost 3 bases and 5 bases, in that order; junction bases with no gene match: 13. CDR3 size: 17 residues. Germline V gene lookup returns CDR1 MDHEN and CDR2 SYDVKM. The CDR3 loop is CASSLSGTRYLEDTQYF. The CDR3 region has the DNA TGTGCCAGCAGTTTGTCCGGGACTAGGTACTTAGAAGATACGCAGTATTTT.

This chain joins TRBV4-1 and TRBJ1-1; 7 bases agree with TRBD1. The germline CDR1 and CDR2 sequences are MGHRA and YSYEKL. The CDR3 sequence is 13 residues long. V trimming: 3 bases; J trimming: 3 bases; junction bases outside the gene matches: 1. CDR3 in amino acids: CASSQTGYTEAFF. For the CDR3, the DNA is TGCGCCAGCAGCCAGACAGGGTACACTGAAGCTTTCTTT.

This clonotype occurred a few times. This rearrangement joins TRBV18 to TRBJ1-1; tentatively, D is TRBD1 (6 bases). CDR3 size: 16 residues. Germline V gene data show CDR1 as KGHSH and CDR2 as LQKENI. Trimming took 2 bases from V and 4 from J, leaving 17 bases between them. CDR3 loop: CASSPSPGAPLTEAFF. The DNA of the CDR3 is TGTGCCAGCTCACCATCTCCGGGGGCGCCTCTCACTGAAGCTTTCTTT.

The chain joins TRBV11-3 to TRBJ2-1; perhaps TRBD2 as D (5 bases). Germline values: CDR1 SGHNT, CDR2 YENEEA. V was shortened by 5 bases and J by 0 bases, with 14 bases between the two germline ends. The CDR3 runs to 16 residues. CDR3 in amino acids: CASSPEGDSSYNEQFF. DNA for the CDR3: TGTGCCAGCAGCCCAGAGGGCGATAGCTCCTACAATGAGCAGTTCTTC.

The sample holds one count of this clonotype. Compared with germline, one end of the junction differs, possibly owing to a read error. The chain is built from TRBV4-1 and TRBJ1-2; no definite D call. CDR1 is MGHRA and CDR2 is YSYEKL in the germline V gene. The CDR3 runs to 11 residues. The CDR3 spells CASSHFDGFTF. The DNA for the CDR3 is TGCGCCAGCAGCCATTTTGATGGCTTCACCTTC.

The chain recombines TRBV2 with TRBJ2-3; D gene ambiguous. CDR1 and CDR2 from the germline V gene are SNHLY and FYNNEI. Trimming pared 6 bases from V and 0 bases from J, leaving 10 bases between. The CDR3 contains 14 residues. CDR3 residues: CASSDLSSTDTQYF. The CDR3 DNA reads TGTGCCAGCAGCGATCTTTCTAGCACAGATACGCAGTATTTT. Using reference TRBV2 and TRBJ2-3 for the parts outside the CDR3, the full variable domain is EPEVTQTPSHQVTQMGQEVILRCVPISNHLYFYWYRQILGQKVEFLVSFYNNEISEKSEIFDDQFSVERPDGSNFTLKIRSTKLEDSAMYFCASSDLSSTDTQYFGPGTRLTVL.

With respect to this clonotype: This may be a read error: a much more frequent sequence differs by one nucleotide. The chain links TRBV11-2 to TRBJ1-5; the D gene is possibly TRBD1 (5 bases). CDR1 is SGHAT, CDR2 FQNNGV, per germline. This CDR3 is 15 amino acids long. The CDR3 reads CASSSQAGENQPPHF. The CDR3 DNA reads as TGTGCCAGCAGCTCACAGGCGGGGGAAAATCAGCCCCCGCATTTT.

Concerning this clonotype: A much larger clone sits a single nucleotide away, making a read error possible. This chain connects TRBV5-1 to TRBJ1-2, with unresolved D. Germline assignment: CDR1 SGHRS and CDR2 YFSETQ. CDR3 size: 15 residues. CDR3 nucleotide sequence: TGCGCCAGCAGCTTATCACAGAATATTAACTATGGCTACCCCTTC. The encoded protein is CASSLSQNINYGYPF. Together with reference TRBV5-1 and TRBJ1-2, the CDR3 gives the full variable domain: KAGVTQTPRYLIKTRGQQVTLSCSPISGHRSVSWYQQTPGQGLQFLFEYFSETQRNKGNFPGRFSGRQFSNSRSEMNVSTLELGDSALYLCASSLSQNINYGYPFGSGTRLTVV.

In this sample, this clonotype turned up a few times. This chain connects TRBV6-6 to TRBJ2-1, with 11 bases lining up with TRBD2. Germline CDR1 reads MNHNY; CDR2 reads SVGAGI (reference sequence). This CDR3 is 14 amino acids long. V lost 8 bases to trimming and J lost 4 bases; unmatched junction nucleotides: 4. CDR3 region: CASVLAGEYNEQFF. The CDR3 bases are TGTGCCAGCGTACTAGCGGGAGAGTACAATGAGCAGTTCTTC.

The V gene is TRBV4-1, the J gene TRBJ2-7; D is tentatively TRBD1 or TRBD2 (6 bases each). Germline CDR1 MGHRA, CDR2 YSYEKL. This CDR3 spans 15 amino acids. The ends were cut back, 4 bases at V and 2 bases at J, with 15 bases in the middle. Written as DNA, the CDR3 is TGCGCCAGCAGCCTCACGACCGGGGGCACCTACGAGCAGTACTTC. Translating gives CASSLTTGGTYEQYF.

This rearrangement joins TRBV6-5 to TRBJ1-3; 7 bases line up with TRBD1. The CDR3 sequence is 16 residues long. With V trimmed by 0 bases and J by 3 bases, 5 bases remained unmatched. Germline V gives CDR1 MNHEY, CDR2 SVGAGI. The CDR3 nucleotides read TGTGCCAGCAGTTACTCACGGGACAGAGTTGGAAACACCATATATTTT. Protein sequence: CASSYSRDRVGNTIYF.

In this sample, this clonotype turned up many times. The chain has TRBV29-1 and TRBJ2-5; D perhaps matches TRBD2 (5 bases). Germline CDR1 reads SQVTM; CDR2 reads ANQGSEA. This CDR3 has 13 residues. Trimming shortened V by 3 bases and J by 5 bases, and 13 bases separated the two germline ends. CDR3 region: CSVEVPGWETQYF. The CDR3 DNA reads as TGCAGCGTTGAGGTTCCGGGGTGGGAGACCCAGTACTTC.

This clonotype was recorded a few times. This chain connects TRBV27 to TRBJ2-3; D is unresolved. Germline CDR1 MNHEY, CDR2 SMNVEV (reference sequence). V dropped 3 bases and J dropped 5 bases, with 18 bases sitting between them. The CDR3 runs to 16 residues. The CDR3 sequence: CASSLSLTPPVDTQYF. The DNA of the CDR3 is TGTGCCAGCAGTTTGTCCCTGACCCCACCGGTAGATACGCAGTATTTT.

The chain's CDR3 is CASSSGTVFSGANVLTF. CDR3 sequence (DNA): TGTGCCAGCAGCTCCGGGACTGTATTTTCTGGGGCCAACGTCCTGACTTTC. The rearrangement joins TRBV7-9 to TRBJ2-6; TRBD2 is a possible D gene (6 bases). Germline V gene data show CDR1 as SEHNR and CDR2 as FQNEAQ (reference sequence). The CDR3 is 17 residues long. V lost 4 bases and J 1 base, leaving 14 bases between the germline ends.